Following are 8 T cell receptor beta chains from one sample sequenced in a study of blood T cell repertoires in COVID-19 (dated by TCRdb to 2020 to 2021). Receptor amplification or capture employed the immunoSEQ multiplex PCR assay. This immuneACCESS table, as held by TCRdb, lists in-frame sequences with V and J called but not all clones. Of the missing ones, under half trace to an unresolved V gene in checked studies; the others have no known cause. The sample table contains about 200,000 clones; only one count was recorded for approximately 82% of them. The top ten clones comprise over 14% of the sample. Sequenced sample: PBMCs or T cells enriched from blood (not recorded which). The receptors originated from a middle-aged man who had recovered from COVID-19.

The chain carries TRBV10-3 and TRBJ1-4; the D gene is possibly TRBD1 (5 bases). The germline V gene encodes CDR1 ENHRY and CDR2 SYGVKD. This CDR3 is built from 16 residues. Trimming cost V 0 bases and J 4 bases, with 12 bases left between them. DNA of the CDR3: TGTGCCATCAGTGAGTCAGGAGGGACTCATAATGAAAAACTGTTTTTT. Its protein is CAISESGGTHNEKLFF.

The V call is TRBV9, the J call TRBJ2-7; 9 nucleotides align to TRBD1. V lost 2 bases to trimming and J lost 4 bases; unmatched junction nucleotides: 1. The length of the CDR3 is 13 residues. Germline V gene data show CDR1 as SGDLS and CDR2 as YYNGEE. The DNA for the CDR3 is TGTGCCAGCAGCGTCGACAGGGGGTACGAGCAGTACTTC. This sequence encodes CASSVDRGYEQYF.

This chain uses TRBV3-1 (or the pseudogene TRBV3-2) with TRBJ1-2; D perhaps matches TRBD1 (6 bases). The ends were cut back, 4 bases at V and 3 bases at J, with 12 bases in the middle. This CDR3 comprises 14 residues. CDR1 LGHDT and CDR2 YNNKEL come from the germline V gene (reference sequence). CDR3 region: CASSPQGRDYGYTF. In nucleotides, the CDR3 is TGTGCCAGCAGCCCCCAGGGGAGGGACTATGGCTACACCTTC.

The chain is built from TRBV2 and TRBJ2-7; D is possibly TRBD1 (8 bases). CDR1 SNHLY and CDR2 FYNNEI come from the germline V gene. The CDR3 sequence is 14 residues long. Trimming pared 4 bases from V and 4 bases from J, leaving 14 bases between. This CDR3 is CASSAQGGRYEQYF. CDR3 sequence (DNA): TGTGCCAGCAGTGCACAGGGGGGGAGGTACGAGCAGTACTTC.

This clone has at least ten counts. The chain is built from TRBV6-1 and TRBJ2-1, with TRBD2 identical over 9 bases. Trimming cost V 0 bases and J 7 bases; bases outside gene matches: 4. Germline V CDR1 and CDR2: MNHNS, SASEGT. The CDR3 loop spans 15 amino acids. The CDR3 loop reads CASSEAGLAGNEQFF. For the CDR3, the DNA is TGTGCCAGCAGTGAAGCAGGGCTAGCGGGAAATGAGCAGTTCTTC.

V usage is TRBV24-1 and J usage is TRBJ2-1; D possibly corresponds to TRBD1 (6 bases). The germline V gene encodes CDR1 KGHDR and CDR2 SFDVKD. V lost 11 bases and J 8 bases, leaving 12 bases between the germline ends. The CDR3 extends over 11 amino acids. CDR3 in amino acids: CAIAYRDEQFF. DNA for the CDR3: TGTGCCATCGCGTACAGGGATGAGCAGTTCTTC.

This clone has more than one count but fewer than ten. V usage is TRBV5-1 and J usage is TRBJ1-2, with 8 positions matching TRBD1. This CDR3 has 14 amino acids. Trimming took 1 base from V and 4 from J; bases not matched to a gene: 3. Germline loops: CDR1 SGHRS, CDR2 YFSETQ. In DNA form, the CDR3 reads TGCGCCAGCAGCTTGACAGGGGGAATCTATGGCTACACCTTC. Translation gives CASSLTGGIYGYTF.

The chain combines TRBV3-1 (or the pseudogene TRBV3-2) with TRBJ2-3; the match to TRBD1 covers 7 bases. CDR3 length equals 13 residues. CDR1 and CDR2 from the germline V gene are LGHDT and YNNKEL (reference sequence). J lost 6 bases, V lost 4 bases, and 4 bases had no gene match. In nucleotides, the CDR3 is TGTGCCAGCAGCCGACAGGGCGGGGATACGCAGTATTTT. Translation: CASSRQGGDTQYF.